A single sample gave rise to the 21 T cell receptor beta chains below, sequenced in a study of T cell repertoires in cytomegalovirus infection. One entry per CDR3 protein, called by TCRdb with MiXCR from the reads. The table includes fewer than 200,000 distinct CDR3 sequences, approximately 15% detected once. The sample comprised PBMCs. These receptors all stem from a human donor in good health (CMV status not recorded). Some clones in this sample may be carry-over from other donors' samples.

This clonotype has a handful of counts. This rearrangement joins TRBV29-1 to TRBJ2-1; TRBD2 aligns across 13 bases. The germline CDR1 and CDR2 sequences are SQVTM and ANQGSEA. The J segment lost 9 bases and the V segment lost 7 bases, leaving 18 bases of the junction unmatched. This CDR3 spans 17 amino acids. CDR3 nucleotides: TGCAGCGGTACCAGGGACAGGGGACTAGCGGGGCCCAGTGAGCAGTTCTTC. It encodes CSGTRDRGLAGPSEQFF.

This clonotype appeared many times. The rearrangement joins TRBV6-5 to TRBJ2-1, with D hard to call. Germline CDR1 and CDR2: MNHEY and SVGAGI. V lost 1 base to trimming and J lost 10 bases, with 5 bases between them. The CDR3 extends over 11 amino acids. The CDR3 nucleotides are TGTGCCAGCAGTTACTTGGGGGAGCAGTTCTTC. Protein product: CASSYLGEQFF.

The V call is TRBV29-1, the J call TRBJ1-5; 11 nucleotides align to TRBD1. The CDR3 covers 15 residues. Germline CDR1 SQVTM, CDR2 ANQGSEA. The V segment lost 4 bases and the J segment 7 bases; nucleotides outside the gene matches: 9. CDR3 in amino acids: CSVVERTGGGQPQHF. In DNA, the CDR3 is TGCAGCGTTGTTGAGCGGACAGGGGGCGGACAGCCCCAGCATTTT.

For this clonotype: Possible read error: a much larger clone is one base away. The chain is built from TRBV6-1 and TRBJ2-7, with 9 bases fitting TRBD1. Germline V lookup: CDR1 MNHNS, CDR2 SASEGT. J gave up 2 bases and V 8 bases, and 13 bases lay outside the gene matches. The CDR3 spans 16 residues. CDR3 in DNA: TGTGCCAGCGGTGTAATTGGACAGGGGTTCCCCTACGAGCAGTACTTC. This translates into CASGVIGQGFPYEQYF.

The chain links TRBV10-3 to TRBJ1-1; unclear D gene. The CDR3 sequence is 11 residues long. Germline V gene lookup returns CDR1 ENHRY and CDR2 SYGVKD. V was trimmed by 4 bases and J by 7 bases, leaving 7 bases between them. The CDR3 is CAISGLDEAFF. In nucleotides, the CDR3 is TGTGCCATCAGTGGCTTAGATGAAGCTTTCTTT.

This clonotype was observed a few times. The CDR3 sequence: CASTPDRGRNTEAFF. In DNA form, the CDR3 reads TGTGCCAGCACCCCTGACAGGGGGCGAAACACTGAAGCTTTCTTT. The chain carries TRBV6-5 and TRBJ1-1, with 10 bases fitting TRBD1. This CDR3 region has 15 residues. V was pared by 7 bases and J by 2 bases, with 7 bases of the junction left unmatched. Germline CDR1 reads MNHEY; CDR2 reads SVGAGI.

There are a few counts of this clonotype. This chain uses TRBV6-6 with TRBJ2-7; TRBD1 might be the D (6 bases). The germline V and J ends were trimmed by 6 bases and 7 bases, with 16 bases remaining between them. The CDR3 is made up of 13 amino acids. Germline loops: CDR1 MNHNY, CDR2 SVGAGI (reference sequence). The CDR3 DNA reads TGTGCCAGCAGCCCTTTACGGACAGAAGAGCAGTACTTC. Protein product: CASSPLRTEEQYF.

This clonotype has a count of ten or more. The junction shows a germline mismatch at one end, possibly a read error. The V and J genes are TRBV7-7 and TRBJ2-1; 15 bases agree with TRBD2. The V gene's germline CDR1 is SSHAT and CDR2 FNYEAQ (reference sequence). The length of the CDR3 is 14 residues. The CDR3, as DNA: TGTGCTAGCAGCACGGGACTAGCGGGGGGTGAGCAGTTCTTC. Amino acids: CASSTGLAGGEQFF. Full variable domain (outside the CDR3, taken from reference TRBV7-7 and TRBJ2-1): GAGVSQSPRYKVTKRGQDVTLRCDPISSHATLYWYQQALGQGPEFLTYFNYEAQPDKSGLPSDRFSAERPEGSISTLTIQRTEQRDSAMYRCASSTGLAGGEQFFGPGTRLTVL.

Ten or more counts support this clonotype. This chain joins TRBV6-1 and TRBJ2-2, with D perhaps matching TRBD2 (5 bases). This CDR3 spans 15 amino acids. With 5 bases removed from V and 4 bases from J, the gap between germline ends came to 14 bases. Germline CDR1 is MNHNS and CDR2 is SASEGT. The CDR3 here is CASSPNGVGTGELFF. CDR3 coding DNA: TGTGCCAGCAGTCCAAACGGGGTCGGCACCGGGGAGCTGTTTTTT.

This clonotype was observed a handful of times. The genes are TRBV27 and TRBJ1-1, with 7 positions matching TRBD1. V lost 0 bases to trimming and J lost 5 bases; unmatched junction nucleotides: 9. Per germline, CDR1 MNHEY and CDR2 SMNVEV (reference sequence). The CDR3 has 16 amino acids. The CDR3 reads CASSLSGDSLGTEAFF. The CDR3 DNA reads TGTGCCAGCAGTTTATCGGGGGACAGTCTGGGGACTGAAGCTTTCTTT.

This clonotype was detected a few times. This chain uses TRBV20-1 with TRBJ1-5; D is possibly TRBD1 (5 bases). V was pared by 5 bases and J by 4 bases, with 15 bases between. Per the germline V gene, CDR1 is DFQATT and CDR2 is SNEGSKA (reference sequence). This CDR3 spans 14 amino acids. The CDR3 DNA is TGCAGTGCTGGCGACAGAGTGATAAATCAGCCCCAGCATTTT. Protein product: CSAGDRVINQPQHF.

In this sample, this clonotype turned up many times. The chain recombines TRBV6-5 with TRBJ1-2; possibly TRBD1 for D (6 bases). The CDR3 has 15 amino acids. CDR1 and CDR2 from the germline V gene are MNHEY and SVGAGI. The V and J ends lost 0 bases and 6 bases respectively, with 14 bases between them. DNA for the CDR3: TGTGCCAGCAGTTACTCGGGGCAGGGGATTGATGGCTACACCTTC. Amino acids: CASSYSGQGIDGYTF.

This clonotype was detected ten times or more. The chain couples TRBV28 to TRBJ1-2, with D perhaps TRBD1 (6 bases). Germline lookup yields CDR1 MDHEN and CDR2 SYDVKM. V gave up 5 bases and J gave up 1 base, with 14 bases separating them. The CDR3 is made up of 15 amino acids. The CDR3 protein is CASSPQQGGNYGYTF. As DNA, the CDR3 is TGTGCCAGCAGTCCCCAACAGGGAGGTAACTATGGCTACACCTTC.

At least ten counts were recorded for this clonotype. The chain employs TRBV28 and TRBJ1-4; 12 positions match TRBD1. The CDR3 totals 18 residues. After removal of 6 bases from V and 8 bases from J, the junction contained 16 bases not matched to a gene. In germline, CDR1 is MDHEN, CDR2 SYDVKM. For the CDR3, the DNA is TGTGCCAGCAGCTCAGTAATGTGGGACAGGGGGCTTCGGGAAAAACTGTTTTTT. Protein: CASSSVMWDRGLREKLFF.

This clonotype was recorded only once. Mismatch with germline at one junction end may stem from a read error. The CDR3 region has the DNA TGTACCAGCAGCCTACAGGGGGAGCAGTTCTTC. This gives the protein CTSSLQGEQFF. The rearrangement joins TRBV11-2 to TRBJ2-1, with 7 bases aligning to TRBD1. There are 11 residues in the CDR3. Germline V gives CDR1 SGHAT, CDR2 FQNNGV.

The rearrangement links TRBV25-1 to TRBJ1-1, with D uncertain. The germline gives CDR1 MGHDK, CDR2 SYGVNS. Trimming took 2 bases from V and 1 from J, leaving 5 bases between them. CDR3 size: 13 residues. CDR3 region: CASSERGNTEAFF. DNA for the CDR3: TGTGCCAGCAGTGAACGAGGGAACACTGAAGCTTTCTTT.

This chain connects TRBV6-4 to TRBJ1-1; D might be TRBD1 (6 bases). Germline-derived CDR1 and CDR2 are MRHNA and SNTAGT. The length of the CDR3 is 16 residues. Trimming left V 2 bases short and J 6 bases short, with 19 bases between. This chain's CDR3 is CASSDPLQGGLSEAFF. The CDR3 DNA follows: TGTGCCAGCAGTGACCCCCTACAGGGAGGGTTGTCTGAAGCTTTCTTT.

This clonotype appeared a few times. The rearrangement joins TRBV11-3 to TRBJ2-1, with 12 bases that match TRBD2. The CDR3 totals 15 residues. Germline-derived CDR1 and CDR2 are SGHNT and YENEEA. The V segment lost 5 bases and the J segment 12 bases; nucleotides outside the gene matches: 11. The CDR3: CASSPGGLAGGRQFF. CDR3 bases: TGTGCCAGCAGCCCCGGGGGCCTAGCGGGAGGGCGGCAGTTCTTC.

The chain couples TRBV20-1 to TRBJ1-6; 7 nucleotides match TRBD1. CDR1 and CDR2 (germline): DFQATT, SNEGSKA (reference sequence). The V segment lost 0 bases and the J segment 8 bases; nucleotides outside the gene matches: 7. The CDR3 extends over 15 amino acids. CDR3 in amino acids: CSARDLGRGDSPLHF. Written as DNA, the CDR3 is TGCAGTGCTAGAGATCTCGGCAGGGGGGATTCACCCCTCCACTTT.

The sample holds a few counts of this clonotype. CDR3 residues: CASSYPGSSYEQYF. For the CDR3, the DNA is TGTGCCAGCAGTTACCCGGGCTCGTCCTACGAGCAGTACTTC. This rearrangement joins TRBV6-2 or TRBV6-3 to TRBJ2-7; unclear D gene. The CDR3 length is 14 residues. Germline CDR1 and CDR2: MNHEY and SVGEGT. V lost 2 bases and J 1 base, leaving 9 bases between the germline ends.

This clonotype was seen a few times. This chain uses TRBV19 with TRBJ2-2, with a possible D match to TRBD1 (5 bases). The CDR3 runs to 12 residues. CDR1 is LNHDA and CDR2 is SQIVND in the germline V gene (reference sequence). V lost 5 bases and J lost 5, with 6 bases in between. This CDR3 reads CASSRQTGELFF. Written as DNA, the CDR3 is TGTGCCAGTAGTCGACAGACCGGGGAGCTGTTTTTT.